The rows below give T cell receptor beta chains drawn from one sample of a study of metastatic and nonmetastatic thyroid tumors. TCRdb re-clonotyped the PCR reads via MiXCR. Counted here are approximately 6,000 clones, around a third occurring once; the ten biggest clones make up roughly 40%. The sequenced sample was tumor tissue. The receptors come from a female donor with papillary thyroid cancer or a benign thyroid nodule (not recorded which). Some clones in this sample may be carry-over from other donors' samples. CDR3s include the opening cysteine and the closing phenylalanine or tryptophan. The D gene is left open where the match is weak. Not every row has a clone size; where given, it reads once, few, many or a size class.

size,V,length,D,J,CDR3,DNA
.,TRBV11-2,15,.,TRBJ2-1,CASSLYRGTFNEQFF,TGTGCCAGCAGCTTATATCGGGGGACCTTCAATGAGCAGTTCTTC
.,TRBV20-1,15,TRBD2,TRBJ2-4,CSASRIISGRRIQYF,TGCAGTGCTAGCCGCATTATTAGCGGGAGAAGAATTCAGTACTTC
.,TRBV6-1,14,TRBD1,TRBJ1-6,CASSDRQGNSPLHF,TGTGCCAGCAGTGACCGACAGGGAAATTCACCCCTCCACTTT
many,TRBV2,16,.,TRBJ1-6,CASSETDTAYNSPLHF,TGTGCCAGCAGTGAAACGGATACCGCATATAATTCACCCCTCCACTTT
many,TRBV7-9,14,.,TRBJ1-5,CASSLQGTNQPQHF,TGTGCCAGCAGCTTACAGGGAACTAATCAGCCCCAGCATTTT
few,TRBV6-2/TRBV6-3,15,.,TRBJ2-3,CASSYLGLSTDTQYF,TGTGCCAGCAGTTACCTCGGACTTAGCACAGATACGCAGTATTTT
.,TRBV4-1,14,TRBD1,TRBJ1-4,CASSQGQGLGKLFF,TGCGCCAGCAGCCAAGGACAGGGTTTGGGAAAACTGTTTTTT
many,TRBV7-9,14,.,TRBJ2-5,CASSTSAGPETQYF,TGTGCCAGCAGTACCTCAGCGGGCCCAGAGACCCAGTACTTC
.,TRBV12-3/TRBV12-4,15,.,TRBJ1-2,CASSLGGAGNYGYTF,TGTGCCAGCAGTCTAGGGGGGGCGGGTAACTATGGCTACACCTTC
.,TRBV16,15,.,TRBJ1-1,CASSRENQGNTEAFF,TGTGCCAGCAGCCGAGAAAATCAGGGGAACACTGAAGCTTTCTTT
once,TRBV6-1,12,.,TRBJ2-2,CASSGTVGELFF,TGTGCCAGCAGTGGGACTGTGGGGGAGCTGTTTTTT
.,TRBV5-1,14,TRBD1,TRBJ1-6,CASSLGQGASPLHF,TGCGCCAGCAGCTTGGGACAGGGGGCTTCACCCCTCCACTTT
many,TRBV2,16,TRBD1,TRBJ2-2,CASSELGTGNSGELFF,TGTGCCAGCAGTGAATTAGGGACAGGGAATAGCGGGGAGCTGTTTTTT
medium-sized,TRBV7-9,17,TRBD1,TRBJ1-6,CASSKESGTGGNSPLHF,TGTGCCAGCAGCAAGGAATCCGGGACAGGGGGTAATTCACCCCTCCACTTT
.,TRBV18,13,.,TRBJ1-6,CASSQDGNSPLHF,TGTGCCAGCTCGCAGGACGGGAATTCACCCCTCCACTTT
medium-sized,TRBV11-2,16,TRBD1,TRBJ1-2,CASSFTRDRGLHGYTF,TGTGCCAGCAGCTTTACCCGGGACAGGGGGCTCCATGGCTACACCTTC
.,TRBV18,17,.,TRBJ2-2,CASSQFVPGGNTGELFF,TGTGCCAGCTCACAATTCGTCCCGGGCGGGAACACCGGGGAGCTGTTTTTT
.,TRBV7-7,12,.,TRBJ2-1,CASSPRGGCEFF,TGTGCCAGCAGCCCTCGTGGGGGGTGCGAGTTCTTC
few,TRBV28,14,TRBD1,TRBJ1-1,CATGQVFMNTEAFF,TGTGCCACCGGACAGGTATTTATGAACACTGAAGCTTTCTTT
few,TRBV28,14,.,TRBJ2-7,CASSLVGGPYEQYF,TGTGCCAGCAGTTTGGTGGGAGGACCCTACGAGCAGTACTTC
large,TRBV12-3/TRBV12-4,13,.,TRBJ1-1,CASSSVRDTEAFF,TGTGCCAGCAGTTCGGTCAGGGACACTGAAGCTTTCTTT
.,TRBV20-1,12,.,TRBJ2-7,CSAKPENYEQYF,TGCAGTGCTAAGCCTGAGAACTACGAGCAGTACTTC
.,TRBV28,19,.,TRBJ1-6,CASSSPSDLRRSYNSPLHF,TGTGCCAGCAGTTCTCCTTCGGACCTCCGTAGGTCCTATAATTCACCCCTCCACTTT
many,TRBV29-1,15,TRBD1,TRBJ2-5,CSVNGQGLGQETQYF,TGCAGCGTTAACGGACAGGGTTTGGGGCAAGAGACCCAGTACTTC
.,TRBV5-1,12,.,TRBJ2-7,CASKADGHEQYF,TGCGCCAGCAAAGCGGACGGGCACGAGCAGTACTTC
.,TRBV9,15,.,TRBJ2-1,CASSVERAGYNEQFF,TGTGCCAGCAGCGTAGAGAGGGCCGGGTACAATGAGCAGTTCTTC
medium-sized,TRBV20-1,14,TRBD1,TRBJ1-3,CSARGGTVRNTIYF,TGCAGTGCTAGAGGCGGGACAGTTCGAAACACCATATATTTT
.,TRBV7-3,14,.,TRBJ2-3,CASSLRGESDTQYF,TGTGCCAGCAGCTTAAGAGGAGAATCAGATACGCAGTATTTT
medium-sized,TRBV28,16,.,TRBJ1-1,CASSPRHLGSGTEAFF,TGTGCCAGCAGTCCCAGGCACCTGGGTAGTGGCACTGAAGCTTTCTTT
medium-sized,TRBV11-2,15,.,TRBJ2-1,CASSLELGFNNEQFF,TGTGCCAGCAGCTTAGAACTAGGATTTAACAATGAGCAGTTCTTC
.,TRBV7-7,13,.,TRBJ2-7,CDSSSELRYEQYF,TGTGATAGCAGCTCTGAGCTAAGATACGAGCAGTACTTC
.,TRBV18,16,.,TRBJ1-1,CASSPPSAGSNTEAFF,TGTGCCAGCTCACCCCCGAGCGCCGGGTCGAACACTGAAGCTTTCTTT
.,TRBV28,14,TRBD1,TRBJ2-7,CASSGTASSYEQYF,TGTGCCAGCAGTGGGACAGCGAGCTCCTACGAGCAGTACTTC